The 14 T cell receptor beta chains reported below all come from one sample, sequenced in a study of shared clonotypes between healthy human individuals. The assay was immunoSEQ multiplex PCR, and TCRdb's table has in-frame clones only and misses some. Seen here are 1.4 million or so clones, approximately 98.5% observed once, and the top ten hold roughly 0.36%. The specimen was naive CD4+ T cells sorted from blood. Subset defined: CD45RA+ positively selected. The source is a man under 40 in good health.

The rearrangement joins TRBV28 to TRBJ2-7; D is unclear. Per germline, CDR1 MDHEN and CDR2 SYDVKM. The CDR3 length is 14 residues. V lost 2 bases to trimming and J lost 6 bases, with 14 bases between them. DNA of the CDR3: TGTGCCAGCAGTTTAGAGACATTCCCAAGCGAGCAGTACTTC. Translating gives CASSLETFPSEQYF.

The chain combines TRBV14 with TRBJ2-7; D gene unclear. The germline CDR1 and CDR2 sequences are SGHDN and FVKESK. The CDR3 is 14 amino acids. V lost 3 bases and J lost 1, with 10 bases in between. The CDR3 DNA sequence: TGTGCCAGCAGCCATCCAGCAGGATCCTACGAGCAGTACTTC. It translates to CASSHPAGSYEQYF.

This chain links TRBV2 with TRBJ2-2, with 12 positions matching TRBD2. Trimming took 4 bases from V and 5 from J; bases not matched to a gene: 2. The CDR3 totals 15 residues. The germline V gene has CDR1 SNHLY and CDR2 FYNNEI. The CDR3 loop is CASSGTSGTTGELFF. CDR3 nucleotide sequence: TGTGCCAGCAGTGGGACTAGCGGGACTACCGGGGAGCTGTTTTTT.

This chain links TRBV28 with TRBJ1-4; D may be TRBD1 (6 bases). Germline values: CDR1 MDHEN, CDR2 SYDVKM. The germline V and J ends were trimmed by 8 bases and 9 bases, with 16 bases remaining between them. CDR3 length equals 13 residues. Written as DNA, the CDR3 is TGTGCCAGCCATACAGGGAGGGTCAAAAAACTGTTTTTT. It specifies CASHTGRVKKLFF.

The V call is TRBV5-6, the J call TRBJ1-2; weak D call: TRBD1 (5 bases). Germline loops: CDR1 SGHDT, CDR2 YYEEEE. This CDR3 has 14 amino acids. Trimming stripped 3 bases from V and 5 bases from J, with 14 bases between. CDR3 in amino acids: CASSSLGARYGYTF. Written as DNA, the CDR3 is TGTGCCAGCAGCTCCCTAGGGGCGCGATATGGCTACACCTTC.

The chain joins TRBV7-9 to TRBJ2-1; D uncertain. Per germline, CDR1 SEHNR and CDR2 FQNEAQ (reference sequence). Between the trimmed V and J ends, which lost 5 bases and 9 bases, there was a span of 11 bases. This CDR3 contains 12 residues. The CDR3 region is CASSNPGSEQFF. The CDR3 nucleotides are TGTGCCAGCAGCAACCCGGGTTCTGAGCAGTTCTTC.

The V call is TRBV2, the J call TRBJ1-4; weak D call: TRBD1 (6 bases). V was trimmed by 6 bases and J by 7 bases, leaving 15 bases between them. Germline values: CDR1 SNHLY, CDR2 FYNNEI. This CDR3 has 14 residues. The CDR3: CASRRGVGGEKLFF. The CDR3 region has the DNA TGTGCCAGCAGGCGAGGCGTAGGGGGTGAAAAACTGTTTTTT.

The chain links TRBV30 to TRBJ2-7, with 9 bases aligning to TRBD1. Germline V gene lookup returns CDR1 GTSNPN and CDR2 SVGIG (reference sequence). V dropped 1 base and J dropped 7; count of bases not matched to a gene: 14. This CDR3 has 16 residues. The CDR3 sequence: CAWSGGRDRDFREQYF. CDR3 in DNA: TGTGCCTGGAGTGGGGGCCGGGACAGGGATTTCAGGGAGCAGTACTTC.

The rearrangement uses TRBV27 and TRBJ2-1; the D is unclear. V lost 6 bases and J 4 bases, leaving 7 bases between the germline ends. This CDR3 has 12 amino acids. CDR1 is MNHEY and CDR2 is SMNVEV in the germline V gene (reference sequence). The CDR3 reads CASSQLYNEQFF. The CDR3, as DNA: TGTGCCAGCAGCCAGTTATACAATGAGCAGTTCTTC.

The rearrangement uses TRBV7-4 and TRBJ1-5, with D perhaps TRBD1 (5 bases). Trimming took 7 bases from V and 1 from J, leaving 11 bases between them. The CDR3 extends over 14 amino acids. Per the germline V gene, CDR1 is SGHVT and CDR2 is SQSDAQ. CDR3 region: CASNGHRSNQPQHF. The CDR3 coding sequence is TGTGCCAGCAATGGGCACAGGAGCAATCAGCCCCAGCATTTT.

This chain links TRBV11-3 with TRBJ2-7; possible D gene TRBD1, 5 bases. There are 16 residues in the CDR3. Trimming left V 0 bases short and J 7 bases short, with 19 bases between. In germline, CDR1 is SGHNT, CDR2 YENEEA. The CDR3 bases are TGTGCCAGCAGCTTAGATGGGTCAGGGCATAAGTGGGAGCAGTACTTC. It encodes CASSLDGSGHKWEQYF.

The rearrangement links TRBV6-1 to TRBJ1-1; D is unclear. The CDR3 is 14 amino acids. Germline CDR1 reads MNHNS; CDR2 reads SASEGT. V was trimmed by 7 bases and J by 5 bases, leaving 17 bases between them. The DNA of the CDR3 is TGTGCCAGCATTCTCGAGGAAACGGGGACTGAAGCTTTCTTT. Protein: CASILEETGTEAFF.

The chain joins TRBV4-1 to TRBJ2-7; D perhaps matches TRBD2 (6 bases). Between the trimmed V and J ends, which lost 3 bases and 0 bases, there was a span of 15 bases. Looked up from germline, CDR1 is MGHRA and CDR2 is YSYEKL. The CDR3 sequence is 16 residues long. The DNA of the CDR3 is TGCGCCAGCAGCCAGCTGGCCGGGACTCCCTCCTACGAGCAGTACTTC. Translation: CASSQLAGTPSYEQYF.

The chain carries TRBV11-2 and TRBJ1-5; D gene uncertain. V shed 2 bases and J shed 0 bases, with 5 bases lying between them. Germline CDR1 and CDR2: SGHAT and FQNNGV. The CDR3 has 14 residues. In nucleotides, the CDR3 is TGTGCCAGCAGCTTAATAGGTAGCAATCAGCCCCAGCATTTT. This sequence encodes CASSLIGSNQPQHF.